This T cell receptor beta chain was observed in a study of T cells in Graves' hyperthyroidism and ophthalmopathy. Regarding the study as a whole: Most thyroid clonotypes expanded above 0.001 appeared in blood too.

It was RNA transcripts that yielded the amplified TCR beta CDR3 regions. First-round RT-PCR with HTBI primers amplified the TCR CDR3 region. TCRdb used MiXCR to reprocess the multiplex PCR reads, holding one entry per CDR3 protein. There are a few hundred thousand distinct CDR3 sequences in the sample; 15% to 19% occur only once, and just under 8% lies in the top ten. Comments on this clonotype: Its antigen is not known.

Germline V CDR1 and CDR2: KGHSH, LQKENI. The CDR3 covers 13 residues. Trimming took 2 bases from V and 8 from J, leaving 9 bases between them. This sequence originates from a woman under 30 with Graves' hyperthyroidism. Source material: blood. The chain is built from TRBV18 and TRBJ1-4; possible D gene TRBD1, 5 bases. CDR3 residues: CASSPTRGEKLFF. The CDR3 DNA reads TGTGCCAGCTCACCAACACGGGGCGAAAAACTGTTTTTT.